A selection of T cell receptor beta chains follows, all from one sample in a study of radiotherapy plus CTLA-4 blockade in lung cancer. TCRdb's copy holds only in-frame clones and misses some; the assay was immunoSEQ multiplex PCR. The sample comprises roughly 120,000 clones, roughly 74% of which are singletons, and roughly 5.2% rests with the top ten. Source: peripheral blood, taken from a patient treated with radiotherapy plus ipilimumab. The receptor source for this set is a human donor with non-small cell lung cancer who had a partial response to radiotherapy plus ipilimumab. The CDR3 runs from the conserved cysteine through the conserved F or W. D genes are given only for firm matches. Only some rows state a clone size, as once, few, many or a class for expanded clones.

D gene	V gene	clone size	J gene	CDR3 DNA	CDR3 protein
TRBD2	TRBV5-1	NA	TRBJ2-3	TGCGCCAGCAGCCCGGGGACGACTAGCGGGAGTTTCACAGATACGCAGTATTTT	CASSPGTTSGSFTDTQYF
NA	TRBV5-1	NA	TRBJ1-5	TGCGCCAGCAGCTTGGCCCCAGGCACCAATCAGCCCCAGCATTTT	CASSLAPGTNQPQHF
NA	TRBV7-2	medium-sized	TRBJ1-3	TGTGCCAGCAGCTCCCTCCCTGGAAACACCATATATTTT	CASSSLPGNTIYF
NA	TRBV19	NA	TRBJ2-5	TGTGCCAGTAGTATACAGAATCAAGAGACCCAGTACTTC	CASSIQNQETQYF
NA	TRBV13	NA	TRBJ2-3	TGTGCCAGCAGCTTAGAGGTTGGAGGGGGCTGGGATACGCAGTATTTT	CASSLEVGGGWDTQYF
NA	TRBV6-5	few	TRBJ2-7	TGTGCCAGCAGTCCCCAGGGCGCCAATGTCTACGAGCAGTACTTC	CASSPQGANVYEQYF
NA	TRBV4-1	NA	TRBJ2-3	TGCGCCAGCAGCCAAAAAGTTAGCGGAAATCCGGCAGATACGCAGTATTTT	CASSQKVSGNPADTQYF
NA	TRBV6-5	NA	TRBJ1-1	TGTGCCAGCAGCTTCCTTTCCGGACAGTCCACTGAAGCTTTCTTT	CASSFLSGQSTEAFF
NA	TRBV9	once	TRBJ2-7	TGTGCCAGCAGCGTAGATCTAGGCAGGGGATACGAGCAGTACTTC	CASSVDLGRGYEQYF
NA	TRBV7-2	NA	TRBJ2-7	TGTGCCAGCAGCTTAGGGACAGAGGCTCACGAGCAGTACTTC	CASSLGTEAHEQYF
TRBD1	TRBV7-2	NA	TRBJ2-3	TGTGCCAGCAGCTTAGACAGGGGCGCAGATACGCAGTATTTT	CASSLDRGADTQYF
NA	TRBV5-1	NA	TRBJ2-6	TGCGCCAGCAGCTCCCTCCTCAGCTCTGGGGCCAACGTCCTGACTTTC	CASSSLLSSGANVLTF
NA	TRBV5-4	NA	TRBJ2-2	TGTGCCAGCAGCCTAATCAAAAACACCGGGGAGCTGTTTTTT	CASSLIKNTGELFF
TRBD1	TRBV5-6	NA	TRBJ1-1	TGTGCCAGCAGCTTTTACAGGGGGCGCGACACTGAAGCTTTCTTT	CASSFYRGRDTEAFF
TRBD2	TRBV27	NA	TRBJ2-1	TGTGCCAGCAGTTTAGCGTCTAGCGGGAGGGGGAACAATGAGCAGTTCTTC	CASSLASSGRGNNEQFF
TRBD1	TRBV6-5	NA	TRBJ1-3	TGTGCCAGCAGAAGGACAGGGACTGGAAACACCATATATTTT	CASRRTGTGNTIYF
TRBD1	TRBV28	NA	TRBJ1-2	TGTGCCAGCAGTTTACCGGGACAGACCCTTATTGGCTACACCTTC	CASSLPGQTLIGYTF
NA	TRBV7-6	few	TRBJ1-3	TGTGCCAGCAGCCTCGGGGGTGAAAACACCATATATTTT	CASSLGGENTIYF
NA	TRBV10-3	NA	TRBJ2-2	TGTGCCATCAGTGAGTCAACAGCCCCGAACACCGGGGAGCTGTTTTTT	CAISESTAPNTGELFF
NA	TRBV5-4	once	TRBJ2-7	TGTGCCAGCAGCCAGGACAGATTCGAGCAGTACTTC	CASSQDRFEQYF
TRBD1	TRBV5-5	few	TRBJ1-2	TGTGCCAGCAGTGCCGGGACAGGATATAACTATGGCTACACCTTC	CASSAGTGYNYGYTF
TRBD2	TRBV7-6	NA	TRBJ2-1	TGTGCCAGCAGGTCAGGTCGGGAGGGCTACAATGAGCAGTTCTTC	CASRSGREGYNEQFF
NA	TRBV28	few	TRBJ1-1	TGTGCCAGCAGTGCTACCGGGAGGAGCACTGAAGCTTTCTTT	CASSATGRSTEAFF
NA	TRBV5-4	NA	TRBJ1-1	TGTGCCAGCAGCTTGTATGCAGGGGTCACTGAAGCTTTCTTT	CASSLYAGVTEAFF
TRBD2	TRBV5-1	NA	TRBJ2-2	TGCGCCAGCAGCCTAAGCGGGAGGAGAGGCACCGGGGAGCTGTTTTTT	CASSLSGRRGTGELFF
TRBD2	TRBV27	NA	TRBJ2-1	TGTGCCAGCAGTTTAGCGGGAGGGGCCTACAATGAGCAGTTCTTC	CASSLAGGAYNEQFF
NA	TRBV5-1	NA	TRBJ2-6	TGCGCCAGCAGCTTGAGTACAGCCTCTGGGGCCAACGTCCTGACTTTC	CASSLSTASGANVLTF